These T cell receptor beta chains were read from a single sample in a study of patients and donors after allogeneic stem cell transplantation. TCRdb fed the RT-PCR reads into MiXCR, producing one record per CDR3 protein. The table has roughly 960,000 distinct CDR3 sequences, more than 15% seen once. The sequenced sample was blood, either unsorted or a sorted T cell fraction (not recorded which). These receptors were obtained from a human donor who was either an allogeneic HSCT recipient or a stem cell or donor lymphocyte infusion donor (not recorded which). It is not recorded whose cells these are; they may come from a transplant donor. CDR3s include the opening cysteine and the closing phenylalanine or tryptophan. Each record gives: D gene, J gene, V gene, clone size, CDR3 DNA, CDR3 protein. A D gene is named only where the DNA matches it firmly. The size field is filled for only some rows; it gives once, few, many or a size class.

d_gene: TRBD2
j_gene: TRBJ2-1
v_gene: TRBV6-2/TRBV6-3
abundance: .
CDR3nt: TGTGCCAGCAGACCACTAGCGGGGGGGGATGAGCAGTTCTTC
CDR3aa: CASRPLAGGDEQFF

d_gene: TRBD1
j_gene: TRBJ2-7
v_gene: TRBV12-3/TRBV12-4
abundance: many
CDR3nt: TGTGCCAGCAGTCAGGGACAGGGGTTTTACGAGCAGTACTTC
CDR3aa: CASSQGQGFYEQYF

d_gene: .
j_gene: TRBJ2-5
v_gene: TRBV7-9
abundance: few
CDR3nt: TGTGCCAGCAGCCCTCTCGACAGACATCCCCGCCAAGAGACCCAGTACTTC
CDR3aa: CASSPLDRHPRQETQYF

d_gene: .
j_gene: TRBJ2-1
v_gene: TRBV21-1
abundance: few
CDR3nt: TGTGCCACCTACAATGAGCAGTTCTTC
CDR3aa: CATYNEQFF

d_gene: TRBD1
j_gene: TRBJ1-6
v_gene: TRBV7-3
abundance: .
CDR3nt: TGTGCCAGCAGCTCACAGGGGGTGAATTCACCCCTCCACTTT
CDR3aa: CASSSQGVNSPLHF

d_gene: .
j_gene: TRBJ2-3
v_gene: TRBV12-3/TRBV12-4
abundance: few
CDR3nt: TGTGCCAGCAGTTTAAATTTGGGCGGGCGTAGCACAGATACGCAGTATTTT
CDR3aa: CASSLNLGGRSTDTQYF

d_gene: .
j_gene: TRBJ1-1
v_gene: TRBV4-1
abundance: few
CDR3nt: TGCGCCAGCAGCCAAGTCCTCCTCACGACAGGAGGGAACACTGAAGCTTTCTTT
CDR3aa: CASSQVLLTTGGNTEAFF

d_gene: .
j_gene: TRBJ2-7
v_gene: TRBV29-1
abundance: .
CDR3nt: TGCAGCGTTGGGGGCCAGGCTGCCTACGAGCAGTACTTC
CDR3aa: CSVGGQAAYEQYF

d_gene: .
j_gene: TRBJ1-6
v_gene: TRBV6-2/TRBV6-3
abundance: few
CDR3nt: TGTGCCAGCAGTTACTCGTGGGGAACCCTCCACTTT
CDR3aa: CASSYSWGTLHF

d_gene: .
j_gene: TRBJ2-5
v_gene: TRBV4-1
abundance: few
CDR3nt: TGCGCCAGCAGCCCTAGGGGGACACCCGGGGAGACCCAGTACTTC
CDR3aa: CASSPRGTPGETQYF

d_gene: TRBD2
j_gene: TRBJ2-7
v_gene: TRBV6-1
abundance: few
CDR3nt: TGTGCCAGCATTAAAGAAGGGACTAGTGGTTACGAGCAGTACTTC
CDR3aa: CASIKEGTSGYEQYF

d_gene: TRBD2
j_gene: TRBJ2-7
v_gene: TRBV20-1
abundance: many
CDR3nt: TGCAGTGCTAGAGAGGGTAGCGGGCTTTCCTACGAGCAGTACTTC
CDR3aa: CSAREGSGLSYEQYF

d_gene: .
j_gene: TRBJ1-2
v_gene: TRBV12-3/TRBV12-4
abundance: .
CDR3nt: TGTGCCAGCAGTTCCCCCCGTGCTAACTATGGCTACACCTTC
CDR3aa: CASSSPRANYGYTF

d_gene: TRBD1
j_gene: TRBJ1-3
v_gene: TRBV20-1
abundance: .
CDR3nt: TGCAGTGCTAGCTCAGGGGGATCTGGAAACACCATATATTTT
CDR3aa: CSASSGGSGNTIYF

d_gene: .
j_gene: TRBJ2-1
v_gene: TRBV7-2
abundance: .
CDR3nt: TGTGCCAGCAGCTTAGTATCCCTACACAACCCTTACAATGAGCAGTTCTTC
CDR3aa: CASSLVSLHNPYNEQFF

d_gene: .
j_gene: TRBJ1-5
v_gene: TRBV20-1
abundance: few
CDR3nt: TGCAGTGCTCCAGCAGATAGCAATCAGCCCCAGCATTTT
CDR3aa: CSAPADSNQPQHF

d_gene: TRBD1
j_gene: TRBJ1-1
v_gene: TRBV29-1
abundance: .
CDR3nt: TGCAGCGTTGAAAGGGCCCAGGGGGCGGCTGAAGCTTTCTTT
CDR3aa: CSVERAQGAAEAFF

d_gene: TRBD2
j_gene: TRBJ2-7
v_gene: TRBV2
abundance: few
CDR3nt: TGTGCCAGCAGTGATTCTAGCGGCCGCTACGAGCAGTACTTC
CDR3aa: CASSDSSGRYEQYF

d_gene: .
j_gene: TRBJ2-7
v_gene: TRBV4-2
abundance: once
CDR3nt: TGTGCCAGCAGCCAACTTACCCCGGGGAGCTACGAGCAGTACTTC
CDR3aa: CASSQLTPGSYEQYF

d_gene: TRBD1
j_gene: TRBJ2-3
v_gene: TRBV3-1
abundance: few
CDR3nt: TGTGCCAGCAGCCGGGGAGAGGGGGCAACAGATACGCAGTATTTT
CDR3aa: CASSRGEGATDTQYF

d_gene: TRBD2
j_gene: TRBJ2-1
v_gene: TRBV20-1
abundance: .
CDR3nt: TGCAGTGCTAGTTCGACTAGCGGGTCTGTGCAGTTCTTC
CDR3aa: CSASSTSGSVQFF

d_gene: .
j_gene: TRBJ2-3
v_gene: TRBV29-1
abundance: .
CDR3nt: TGCAGCGTAGACTGGGCAGATACGCAGTATTTT
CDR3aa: CSVDWADTQYF

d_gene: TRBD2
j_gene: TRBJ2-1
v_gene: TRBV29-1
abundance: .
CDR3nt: TGCAGCGGGGGCTTGGCTAGCGGGAGGGAGCAGTTCTTC
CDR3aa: CSGGLASGREQFF

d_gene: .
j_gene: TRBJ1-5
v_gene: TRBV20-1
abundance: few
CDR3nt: TGCAGTGCTGCTTCGTGGGCTAGCAATCAGCCCCAGCATTTT
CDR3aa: CSAASWASNQPQHF

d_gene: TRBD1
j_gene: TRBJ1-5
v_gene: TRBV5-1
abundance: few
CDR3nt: TGCGCCAGCAGCTTGTCCGGGACAGGGGATCAGCCCCAGCATTTT
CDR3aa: CASSLSGTGDQPQHF

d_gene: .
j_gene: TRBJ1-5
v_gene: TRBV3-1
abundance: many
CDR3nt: TGCGCCAGCAGCCAAGATTATAGCAATCAGCCCCAGCATTTT
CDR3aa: CASSQDYSNQPQHF

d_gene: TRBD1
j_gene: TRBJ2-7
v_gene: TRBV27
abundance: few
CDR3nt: TGTGCCAGCAGTTGGTCCGCAGGGGGTTCCTACGAGCAGTACTTC
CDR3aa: CASSWSAGGSYEQYF

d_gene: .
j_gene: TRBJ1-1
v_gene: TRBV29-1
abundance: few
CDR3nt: TGCAGCGGGTACTTAGATCCGAGCACTGAAGCTTTCTTT
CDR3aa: CSGYLDPSTEAFF

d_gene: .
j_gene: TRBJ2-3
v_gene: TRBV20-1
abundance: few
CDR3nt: TGCAGTGCTAGATTACAGTACCCCCGCACAGATACGCAGTATTTT
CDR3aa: CSARLQYPRTDTQYF

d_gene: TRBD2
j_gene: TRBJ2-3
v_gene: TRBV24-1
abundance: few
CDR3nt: TGTGCCACCAGTGATTTCCCTGAGGGACTAGAAGGGGCAGATACGCAGTATTTT
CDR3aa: CATSDFPEGLEGADTQYF

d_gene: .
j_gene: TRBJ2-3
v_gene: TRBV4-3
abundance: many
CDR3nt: TGCGCCAGCAGCCATGATCGATCAGGGACAGATACGCAGTATTTT
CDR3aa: CASSHDRSGTDTQYF

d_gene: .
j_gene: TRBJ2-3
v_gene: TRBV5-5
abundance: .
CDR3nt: TGTGCCAGCAGCTTATGGCCCCCACCTGGCACAGATACGCAGTATTTT
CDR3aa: CASSLWPPPGTDTQYF

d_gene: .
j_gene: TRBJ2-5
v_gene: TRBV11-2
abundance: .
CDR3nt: TGTGCCAGCAGCGGTTTCGGGACCCAGTACTTC
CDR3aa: CASSGFGTQYF

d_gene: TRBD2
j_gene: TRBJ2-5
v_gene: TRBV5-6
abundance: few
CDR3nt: TGTGCCAGCAGCTTGGGGACTAGCGGGGGAAAAGAGACCCAGTACTTC
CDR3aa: CASSLGTSGGKETQYF

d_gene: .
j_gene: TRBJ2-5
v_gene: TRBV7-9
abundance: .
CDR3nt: TGTGCCAGCAGCTTCACCACTCTAGGGGTCCGAGAGACCCAGTACTTC
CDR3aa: CASSFTTLGVRETQYF

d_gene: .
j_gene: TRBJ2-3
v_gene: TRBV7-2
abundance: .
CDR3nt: TGTGCCAGCAGCTTAGAACATTCTCACACAGATACGCAGTATTTT
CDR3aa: CASSLEHSHTDTQYF

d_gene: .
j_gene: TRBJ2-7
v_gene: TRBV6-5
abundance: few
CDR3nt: TGTGCCAGCAGTTACTCGTTCCCGAACGAGCAGTACTTC
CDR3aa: CASSYSFPNEQYF

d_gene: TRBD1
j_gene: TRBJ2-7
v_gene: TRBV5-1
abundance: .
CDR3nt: TGCGCCAGCAGCTTTGCCGACAGGGGGTTTGACCACGAGCAGTACTTC
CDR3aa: CASSFADRGFDHEQYF

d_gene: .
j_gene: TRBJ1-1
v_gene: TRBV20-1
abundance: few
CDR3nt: TGCAGTGCTAGAGGAACTACAGGAACCTCAGGCACTGAAGCTTTCTTT
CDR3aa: CSARGTTGTSGTEAFF

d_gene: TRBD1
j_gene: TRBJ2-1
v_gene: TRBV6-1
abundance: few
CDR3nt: TGTGCCAGCAGAATATCGGGACAGCTCTACAATGAGCAGTTCTTC
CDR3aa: CASRISGQLYNEQFF

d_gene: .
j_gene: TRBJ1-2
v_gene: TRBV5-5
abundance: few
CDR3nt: TGTGCCAGCAGCTTGGACACATCAACAAGGGGCTACACCTTC
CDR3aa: CASSLDTSTRGYTF

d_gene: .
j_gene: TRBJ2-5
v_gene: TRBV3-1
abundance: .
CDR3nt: TGTGCCAGCAGCCAAGGGCCCCTCCGATACGAGACCCAGTACTTC
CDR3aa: CASSQGPLRYETQYF

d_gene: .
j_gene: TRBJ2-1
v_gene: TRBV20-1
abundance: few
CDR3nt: TGCAGTGCATTGGGACCCAATTACAATGAGCAGTTCTTC
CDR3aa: CSALGPNYNEQFF

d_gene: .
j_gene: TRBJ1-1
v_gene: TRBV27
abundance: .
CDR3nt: TGTGCCAGCACTCAATCGGGTGCAGACACTGAAGCTTTCTTT
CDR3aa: CASTQSGADTEAFF

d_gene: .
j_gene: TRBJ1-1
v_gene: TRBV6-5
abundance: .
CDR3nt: TGTGCCAGCAGTTACTCGAAGCAGACCATGAACACTGAAGCTTTCTTT
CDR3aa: CASSYSKQTMNTEAFF

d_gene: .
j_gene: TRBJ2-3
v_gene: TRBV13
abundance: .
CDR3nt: TGTGCCAGCAGCTCGAGGGCCCCGGATACGCAGTATTTT
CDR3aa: CASSSRAPDTQYF

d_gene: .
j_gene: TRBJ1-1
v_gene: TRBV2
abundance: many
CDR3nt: TGTGCCAGCAGTGAATCTCGGGGAAGCACTGAAGCTTTCTTT
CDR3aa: CASSESRGSTEAFF

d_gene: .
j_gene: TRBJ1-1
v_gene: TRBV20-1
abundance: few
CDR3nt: TGCAGTGCTCCAAGGGCGGACGGAAACACTGAAGCTTTCTTT
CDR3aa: CSAPRADGNTEAFF

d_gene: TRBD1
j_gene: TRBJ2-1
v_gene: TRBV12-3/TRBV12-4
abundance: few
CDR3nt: TGTGCCAGCAGGGACGGGACAGTTATCTACAATGAGCAGTTCTTC
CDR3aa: CASRDGTVIYNEQFF

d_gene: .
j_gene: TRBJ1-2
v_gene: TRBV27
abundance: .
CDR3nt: TGTGCCAGCAGTCCGTACATGGGGGCTAACTATGGCTACACCTTC
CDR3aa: CASSPYMGANYGYTF

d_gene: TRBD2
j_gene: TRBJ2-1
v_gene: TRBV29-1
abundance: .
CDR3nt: TGCAGCGTTGACGGCGGGAGGGCGGATGAGCAGTTCTTC
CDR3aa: CSVDGGRADEQFF

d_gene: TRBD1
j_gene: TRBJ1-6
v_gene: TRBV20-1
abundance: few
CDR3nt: TGCAGTGCTAGGGACACCGGGACAGGGGATTCACCCCTCCACTTT
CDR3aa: CSARDTGTGDSPLHF